This T cell receptor beta chain is from a study of OX40 agonist ivuxolimab in advanced cancers. Sequenced by immunoSEQ multiplex PCR; TCRdb stores in-frame clones only, minus some. The data contain 60,000 to 75,000 clones, approximately 91% of them singletons. This CDR3 has 15 residues. V shed 4 bases, J shed 2 bases, and the junction held 5 bases outside the gene matches. Germline-derived CDR1 and CDR2 are SGHNT and YENEEA. The TCR originated in an adult with an advanced solid tumor such as melanoma, head and neck, liver or kidney cancer. The material sequenced was CD4+ or CD8+ T cells sorted from blood, taken in a trial of the OX40 agonist ivuxolimab. This chain uses TRBV11-3 with TRBJ2-1; 7 nucleotides align to TRBD2. Written as DNA, the CDR3 is TGTGCCAGCAGCTCGCTAGCGGATCCCTACAATGAGCAGTTCTTC. Translated: CASSSLADPYNEQFF.